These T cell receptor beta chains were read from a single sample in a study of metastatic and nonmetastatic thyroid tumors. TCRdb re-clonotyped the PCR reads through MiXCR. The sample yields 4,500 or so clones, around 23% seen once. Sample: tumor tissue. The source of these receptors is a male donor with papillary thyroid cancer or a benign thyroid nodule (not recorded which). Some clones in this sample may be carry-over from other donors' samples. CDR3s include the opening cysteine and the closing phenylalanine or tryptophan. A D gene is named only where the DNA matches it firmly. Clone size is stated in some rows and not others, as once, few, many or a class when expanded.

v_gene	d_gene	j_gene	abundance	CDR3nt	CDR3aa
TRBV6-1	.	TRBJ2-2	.	TGTGCCAGCAGTGAAGCAGGGGACACCGGGGAGCTGTTTTTT	CASSEAGDTGELFF
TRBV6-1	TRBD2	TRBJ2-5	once	TGTGCCAGCAGTCACCGCGGGGGGGCAAAGACCCAGTACTTC	CASSHRGGAKTQYF
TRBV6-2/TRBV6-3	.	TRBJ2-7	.	TGTGCCAGCAGCCACACGTGCGGAGGTGAGCAGTACTTC	CASSHTCGGEQYF
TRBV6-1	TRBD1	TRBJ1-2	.	TGTGCCAGCAGCTGGACAGGGGGCATAGATGGCTACACCTTC	CASSWTGGIDGYTF
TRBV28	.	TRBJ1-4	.	TGTGCCAGCAGTTTAGGGGGGGCCGAAAAACTGTTTTTT	CASSLGGAEKLFF
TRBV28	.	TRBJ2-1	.	TGTGCCAGCAGTAGTCAAACCTACAATGAGCAGTTCTTC	CASSSQTYNEQFF
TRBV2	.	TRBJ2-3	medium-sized	TGTGCCAGCTCAGGGGGGGGAGATACGCAGTATTTT	CASSGGGDTQYF
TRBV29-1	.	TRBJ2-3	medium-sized	TGCAGCGTTGAAGATGGGGGAGATACGCAGTATTTT	CSVEDGGDTQYF
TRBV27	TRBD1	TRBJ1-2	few	TGTGCCAGCGGAAGGACAGGGGGCACCCAAGTTTATGGCTACACCTTC	CASGRTGGTQVYGYTF
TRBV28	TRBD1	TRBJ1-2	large	TGTGCCAGCAGTTCTACCGGGACAGGGATCTATGGCTACACCTTC	CASSSTGTGIYGYTF
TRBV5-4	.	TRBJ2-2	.	TGTGCCAGCAGCGGGCCACTAGGGCGGGGAAACACCGGGGAGCTGTTTTTT	CASSGPLGRGNTGELFF
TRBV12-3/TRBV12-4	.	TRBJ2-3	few	TGTGCCAGCAGTTTCGGTTGGTCTGCAGATACGCAGTATTTT	CASSFGWSADTQYF
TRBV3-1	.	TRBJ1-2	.	TGTGCCAGCAGCCAAGAACTTCTCACGGGGACGGACTATGGCTACACCTTC	CASSQELLTGTDYGYTF
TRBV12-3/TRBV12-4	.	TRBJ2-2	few	TGTGCCAGCAGTCCACCCTTCGGGAACACCGGGGAGCTGTTTTTT	CASSPPFGNTGELFF
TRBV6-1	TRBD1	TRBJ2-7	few	TGTGCCAGCAGCGCGGGACAGGGGTGGAACGAGCAGTACTTC	CASSAGQGWNEQYF
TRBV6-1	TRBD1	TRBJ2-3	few	TGTGCCAGCAGTGAAGGGACAGGGCACACAGATACGCAGTATTTT	CASSEGTGHTDTQYF
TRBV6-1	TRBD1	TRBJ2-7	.	TGTGCCAGCAGTGAAGGGGACAGCTCCTACGAGCAGTACTTC	CASSEGDSSYEQYF
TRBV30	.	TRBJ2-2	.	TGTGCCTGGAGTTTAACAGACGAGGCCGGGGAGCTGTTTTTT	CAWSLTDEAGELFF
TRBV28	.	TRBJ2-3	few	TGTGCCAGCACCGACTCTTCTAGCACAGATACGCAGTATTTT	CASTDSSSTDTQYF
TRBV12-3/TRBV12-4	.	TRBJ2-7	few	TGTGCCAGCAGTTTAGGGGGCAGTCTAGGAGAGCAGTACTTC	CASSLGGSLGEQYF
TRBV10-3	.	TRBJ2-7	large	TGTGCCATCAGTGATAGGTACGACTCCTACGAGCAGTACTTC	CAISDRYDSYEQYF
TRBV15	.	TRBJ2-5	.	TGTGCCACCAGCAGAGCGCTCCAAGAGACCCAGTACTTC	CATSRALQETQYF